The 19 T cell receptor beta chains given below trace back to one sample, sequenced in a study of T cells in Graves' hyperthyroidism and ophthalmopathy. RNA transcripts served as the template for amplifying TCR beta CDR3 regions. The primer set for the first-round RT-PCR of the TCR CDR3 was HTBI. TCRdb passed the multiplex PCR reads through MiXCR, listing each CDR3 protein once. The data show fewer than 650,000 distinct CDR3 sequences, 40% to 55% seen once. The sequencing sample was made of peripheral blood or thyroid tissue (not recorded which). These TCRs come from an adult woman with Graves' disease, either hyperthyroidism or ophthalmopathy (not recorded which).

The V call is TRBV7-9, the J call TRBJ2-7; 7 bases map to TRBD2. Germline lookup yields CDR1 SEHNR and CDR2 FQNEAQ (reference sequence). The ends lost 5 bases at V and 3 bases at J; junction bases unmatched: 10. The length of the CDR3 is 15 residues. CDR3 nucleotide sequence: TGTGCCAGCAGCCTCGAGCGGGACGAATACTACGAGCAGTACTTC. Its translation is CASSLERDEYYEQYF. Supplemented by reference TRBV7-9 and TRBJ2-7, the full variable domain reads DTGVSQNPRHKITKRGQNVTFRCDPISEHNRLYWYRQTLGQGPEFLTYFQNEAQLEKSRLLSDRFSAERPKGSFSTLEIQRTEQGDSAMYLCASSLERDEYYEQYFGPGTRLTVT.

V and J are TRBV19 and TRBJ1-2; 7 bases line up with TRBD1. V was clipped by 3 bases and J by 8 bases; unmatched bases: 6. The CDR3 extends over 13 amino acids. Germline V CDR1 and CDR2: LNHDA, SQIVND (reference sequence). This CDR3 reads CASSMEGAKGYTF. In DNA form, the CDR3 reads TGTGCCAGTAGTATGGAGGGGGCAAAAGGCTACACCTTC.

V and J are TRBV19 and TRBJ1-5; D remains ambiguous. Trimming took off 2 bases at V and 6 bases at J, with 8 bases between the two ends. The CDR3 runs to 13 residues. Germline V gene lookup returns CDR1 LNHDA and CDR2 SQIVND (reference sequence). CDR3 in DNA: TGTGCCAGTAGTATAAATTTTCGTCAGCCCCAGCATTTT. It translates to CASSINFRQPQHF.

In this sample, this clonotype turned up many times. An end of the junction does not agree with germline; a read error may underlie this. The gene calls are TRBV2 and TRBJ1-5; maybe TRBD1 (5 bases). This CDR3 region has 13 residues. The V gene's germline CDR1 is SNHLY and CDR2 FYNNEI. The CDR3 nucleotides are TGCGCCAGCAGCGACGGGGGGAATCAGCCCCAGCATTTT. Residues: CASSDGGNQPQHF.

V usage is TRBV2 and J usage is TRBJ2-6; D is perhaps TRBD2 (5 bases). Trimming pared 3 bases from V and 9 bases from J, leaving 9 bases between. This CDR3 is 13 amino acids long. CDR1 is SNHLY, CDR2 FYNNEI, per germline. The chain's CDR3 is CASSDGAVNVLTF. The DNA of the CDR3 is TGTGCCAGCAGTGACGGAGCGGTCAACGTCCTGACTTTC.

This clonotype has at least ten counts. This chain joins TRBV19 and TRBJ1-5; 10 bases are a match to TRBD1. The germline V gene has CDR1 LNHDA and CDR2 SQIVND (reference sequence). CDR3 length: 14 residues. V shed 8 bases, J shed 8 bases, and the junction held 9 bases outside the gene matches. CDR3 sequence (DNA): TGTGCCAGTCAGCCGGGACAGGGGTATGAGCCCCAGCATTTT. This codes for CASQPGQGYEPQHF.

DNA for the CDR3: TGTGCCAGCAGCTTACTCCCGGGGGAGAACCAGCCCCAGCATTTT. Its translation: CASSLLPGENQPQHF. J is TRBJ1-5 and V is TRBV7-3; perhaps TRBD1 as D (5 bases). Germline V gives CDR1 SGHTA, CDR2 FQGTGA. The V end was cut by 2 bases, the J end by 7 bases, with 15 bases between. This CDR3 comprises 15 residues.

The CDR3: CASSVRHRNTEAFF. In nucleotides, the CDR3 is TGTGCCAGCAGCGTCAGACACAGGAACACTGAAGCTTTCTTT. The rearrangement joins TRBV7-9 to TRBJ1-1; D uncertain. The germline V and J ends were trimmed by 5 bases and 1 base, with 11 bases remaining between them. CDR1 and CDR2 from the germline V gene are SEHNR and FQNEAQ (reference sequence). The CDR3 runs 14 residues.

This clonotype was observed at least ten times. The chain couples TRBV20-1 to TRBJ2-7, with D uncertain. Germline V gene sequence: CDR1 DFQATT, CDR2 SNEGSKA (reference sequence). V was shortened by 0 bases and J by 3 bases, with 12 bases between the two germline ends. The CDR3 is made up of 14 amino acids. The chain's CDR3 is CSARDLRYSYEQYF. DNA for the CDR3: TGCAGTGCTAGAGATCTCCGATATAGCTACGAGCAGTACTTC.

Comments on this clonotype: Given the absence of the conserved phenylalanine or tryptophan at the CDR3 end, a read error is likely. V usage is TRBV25-1 and J usage is TRBJ1-6; 9 bases match TRBD1. The CDR3 contains 15 residues. Germline CDR1 and CDR2: MGHDK and SYGVNS. Germline trimming cut 5 bases from V and 8 bases from J; bases unmatched to any gene: 7. CDR3 coding DNA: TGTGCCAGCAGTTCGGTGGGACAGGGACATTCACCCCTCCACCTT. Translation: CASSSVGQGHSPLHL.

This clonotype showed up many times. The chain is built from TRBV29-1 and TRBJ2-7, with a tentative D call TRBD2 (5 bases). The CDR3 totals 12 residues. V lost 5 bases, J lost 2 bases, and 10 bases lay in between. Germline V CDR1 and CDR2: SQVTM, ANQGSEA. This chain's CDR3 is CSVTEGTYEQYF. The CDR3 DNA is TGCAGCGTTACAGAGGGAACCTACGAGCAGTACTTC.

The rearrangement uses TRBV29-1 and TRBJ2-5; TRBD2 might be the D (5 bases). Trimming shortened V by 7 bases and J by 0 bases, and 18 bases separated the two germline ends. CDR1 is SQVTM and CDR2 is ANQGSEA in the germline V gene. The CDR3 has 15 amino acids. The CDR3 is CSASSGVSDQETQYF. The CDR3 nucleotides read TGCAGCGCCAGCAGTGGGGTTAGCGACCAAGAGACCCAGTACTTC.

This clonotype was seen a handful of times. V is TRBV2 and J is TRBJ2-6; D remains ambiguous. CDR1 SNHLY and CDR2 FYNNEI come from the germline V gene. The V end was cut by 3 bases, the J end by 0 bases, with 3 bases between. The CDR3 length is 14 residues. CDR3 DNA: TGTGCCAGCAGTGACCACTCTGGGGCCAACGTCCTGACTTTC. Amino acids: CASSDHSGANVLTF.

This clonotype was seen repeatedly, ten times or more. The V and J genes are TRBV7-2 and TRBJ1-4, with D perhaps TRBD1 (5 bases). The germline gives CDR1 SGHTA, CDR2 FQGNSA. V was cut by 2 bases and J by 5 bases, with 9 bases left in between. This CDR3 is 14 amino acids long. In DNA, the CDR3 is TGTGCCAGCAGCTTACGGGGCGTGAATGAAAAACTGTTTTTT. This sequence encodes CASSLRGVNEKLFF.

V is TRBV2 and J is TRBJ1-2; no definite D call. CDR3 size: 13 residues. The V end was cut by 4 bases, the J end by 2 bases, with 8 bases between. Germline V gene data show CDR1 as SNHLY and CDR2 as FYNNEI. Here the CDR3 reads CASSADGNYGYTF. Written as DNA, the CDR3 is TGTGCCAGCAGTGCCGACGGGAACTATGGCTACACCTTC.

The chain combines TRBV25-1 with TRBJ1-1; weak D call: TRBD1 (5 bases). This CDR3 is 14 amino acids long. Germline V lookup: CDR1 MGHDK, CDR2 SYGVNS. V was cut by 3 bases and J by 5 bases, with 13 bases left in between. CDR3 sequence reads: CASSEGGAITEAFF. For the CDR3, the DNA is TGTGCCAGCAGTGAGGGCGGGGCGATAACTGAAGCTTTCTTT.

This clonotype was counted at least ten times. V is TRBV20-1 and J is TRBJ1-4; D is ambiguous. Germline V gene lookup returns CDR1 DFQATT and CDR2 SNEGSKA (reference sequence). V was cut by 3 bases and J by 4 bases, with 12 bases left in between. The CDR3 spans 14 residues. The chain's CDR3 is CSASPTVGNEKLFF. CDR3 nucleotides: TGCAGTGCTAGTCCCACCGTGGGTAATGAAAAACTGTTTTTT.

There are a few counts of this clonotype. CDR3 nucleotide sequence: TGTGCCAGCAGCTTCAGTTACCTCTATGGCTACACCTTC. Translation gives CASSFSYLYGYTF. This sequence joins TRBV11-2 and TRBJ1-2, with unresolved D. Germline loops: CDR1 SGHAT, CDR2 FQNNGV. V lost 3 bases and J 4 bases, leaving 9 bases between the germline ends. The CDR3 loop spans 13 amino acids.

For this clonotype: With a much larger clone just one base away, this may be a read error. The V call is TRBV5-4, the J call TRBJ2-7; possibly TRBD2 for D (5 bases). The CDR3 runs 13 residues. Per germline, CDR1 SGHNT and CDR2 YYREEE (reference sequence). Trimming pared 3 bases from V and 3 bases from J, leaving 10 bases between. CDR3 protein: CASSWVGSYEQYF. CDR3 DNA: TGTGCCAGCAGCTGGGTGGGGAGCTACGAGCAGTACTTC.